The T cell receptor (beta chain) described here comes from a study of blood T cell repertoires in COVID-19. At the level of the study: Sources were T cells, B-cell-depleted T cells, or PBMCs; the material itself was cDNA or gDNA.

Measured with immunoSEQ multiplex PCR; TCRdb has only the in-frame clones, and not every one. The profile shows roughly 190,000 clones, about 80% of them singletons. Germline assignment: CDR1 LNHDA and CDR2 SQIVND (reference sequence). The germline V and J ends were trimmed by 6 bases and 9 bases, with 18 bases remaining between them. CDR3 length equals 15 residues. This clonotype was obtained from a human donor with acute or convalescent COVID-19. The donor label of this sample is uncertain. The specimen sequenced was peripheral blood. This sequence joins TRBV19 and TRBJ1-6; tentative D call: TRBD1 (6 bases). In DNA, the CDR3 is TGTGCCAGTAGCTCTTCCACAGGGCCGGCTTCACCCCTCCACTTT. Translating it yields CASSSSTGPASPLHF.